This entry features one T cell receptor (beta chain) sequence. As every portion of the isolated RNA was reverse transcribed, the sequencing read expressed TCRB transcripts. TCRdb's copy holds only in-frame clones and misses some; the assay was immunoSEQ multiplex PCR. The table has 300,000 to 400,000 clones, 9.5% to 11% seen once. This sample is drawn from a study of beta chain features in type 1 diabetes. The J segment lost 1 base and the V segment lost 1 base, leaving 1 base of the junction unmatched. CDR1 is LGHNA and CDR2 is YNFKEQ in the germline V gene. The CDR3 is made up of 15 amino acids. The sequence was obtained from a woman under 40 in good health. The rearrangement joins TRBV4-2 to TRBJ1-1; 9 bases agree with TRBD1. Sequences were obtained from naive CD4+ T cells from blood. The CDR3 here is CASSQADRGNTEAFF. CDR3 sequence (DNA): TGTGCCAGCAGCCAAGCGGACAGGGGGAACACTGAAGCTTTCTTT.